The next 28 T cell receptor beta chains were all read from a single sample in a study of blood T cells in healthy people across ages. Using a J-beta primer mix together with a sample-barcoded 5' primer, a second PCR was run for roughly 7 to 11 cycles. Each CDR3 protein gets one entry after TCRdb re-called the 5' RACE reads with MiXCR. The table shows around 1,600,000 distinct CDR3 sequences, with 35% to 45% occurring only once. Sequencing was done on a sample of blood. These receptors all stem from a woman aged 18-30 years in good health.

At least ten counts were recorded for this clonotype. The rearrangement joins TRBV4-3 to TRBJ1-2; D not resolved. V was shortened by 0 bases and J by 4 bases, with 15 bases between the two germline ends. The germline V gene has CDR1 LGHNA and CDR2 YSLEER. The CDR3 loop spans 16 amino acids. CDR3 in amino acids: CASSQDRAPVVYGYTF. CDR3 DNA sequence: TGCGCCAGCAGCCAAGATAGGGCCCCAGTCGTCTATGGCTACACCTTC.

The chain employs TRBV7-8 and TRBJ2-4; no reliable D call. Germline V gene lookup returns CDR1 SGHVS and CDR2 FQNEAQ. CDR3 length: 17 residues. V lost 4 bases and J lost 3, with 19 bases in between. The CDR3 DNA is TGTGCCAGCAGCTCAGAATTCTTGACACGCAGCAAAAACATTCAGTACTTC. It is translated as CASSSEFLTRSKNIQYF. The complete variable domain, with remaining parts taken from reference TRBV7-8 and TRBJ2-4, reads GAGVSQSPRYKVAKRGQDVALRCDPISGHVSLFWYQQALGQGPEFLTYFQNEAQLDKSGLPSDRFFAERPEGSVSTLKIQRTQQEDSAVYLCASSSEFLTRSKNIQYFGAGTRLSVL.

In regard to this clonotype: A read error is possible here, since a much larger clone lies one base away. The chain has TRBV28 and TRBJ2-1; D is perhaps TRBD2 (6 bases). Germline V gives CDR1 MDHEN, CDR2 SYDVKM. The length of the CDR3 is 15 residues. CDR3 in amino acids: CASLPLAGRRNGQFF. In nucleotides, the CDR3 is TGTGCCAGTCTCCCCCTGGCGGGAAGGCGCAATGGGCAGTTCTTC.

This clonotype showed up just once. The CDR3 DNA sequence: TGTGCCAGCAACCCCAGGGGGAGAAACACAGATACGCAGTATTTT. This translates into CASNPRGRNTDTQYF. The J gene is TRBJ2-3, the V gene TRBV12-3 or TRBV12-4; 7 nucleotides line up with TRBD1. CDR3 size: 15 residues. J was trimmed by 2 bases and V by 7 bases; bases with no gene match: 9.

For the CDR3, the DNA is TGTGCCAGCAGTTCCTCCCGCGAGCAGTACTTC. Amino acids: CASSSSREQYF. This chain connects TRBV28 to TRBJ2-7; the D is unclear. Germline V gene sequence: CDR1 MDHEN, CDR2 SYDVKM. V shed 4 bases and J shed 6 bases, with 7 bases lying between them. This CDR3 region has 11 residues. Complete variable domain (other parts from reference TRBV28 and TRBJ2-7): DVKVTQSSRYLVKRTGEKVFLECVQDMDHENMFWYRQDPGLGLRLIYFSYDVKMKEKGDIPEGYSVSREKKERFSLILESASTNQTSMYLCASSSSREQYFGPGTRLTVT.

The CDR3 sequence: CSVAGGRSYNEQFF. The DNA of the CDR3 is TGCAGCGTTGCGGGAGGCCGCTCCTACAATGAGCAGTTCTTC. The chain recombines TRBV29-1 with TRBJ2-1, with 7 bases lining up with TRBD2. CDR1 and CDR2 (germline): SQVTM, ANQGSEA. The CDR3 runs 14 residues. V shed 4 bases, J shed 0 bases, and the junction held 3 bases outside the gene matches.

This chain connects TRBV5-1 to TRBJ2-3; D uncertain. Germline V CDR1 and CDR2: SGHRS, YFSETQ. This CDR3 region has 14 residues. The germline V and J ends were trimmed by 0 bases and 6 bases, with 11 bases remaining between them. The CDR3 sequence is CASSLEAGWDTQYF. The CDR3 DNA reads as TGCGCCAGCAGCTTGGAGGCAGGATGGGATACGCAGTATTTT.

The CDR3 nucleotides read TGTGCCAGCAACCCAACGGACAGGGACAATTCACCCCTCCACTTT. It encodes CASNPTDRDNSPLHF. The V gene is TRBV28, the J gene TRBJ1-6; the match to TRBD1 covers 8 bases. There are 15 residues in the CDR3. Looked up from germline, CDR1 is MDHEN and CDR2 is SYDVKM. The trim removed 7 bases at V and 7 bases at J, leaving 9 bases unmatched.

This rearrangement joins TRBV20-1 to TRBJ2-5, with D possibly matching TRBD1 (6 bases). The V end lost 4 bases, the J end lost 3 bases, and 6 bases lay between the germline ends. The CDR3 consists of 11 residues. Germline CDR1 and CDR2: DFQATT and SNEGSKA (reference sequence). The CDR3 DNA is TGCAGTGCTAACAGGGAAGAGACCCAGTACTTC. This codes for CSANREETQYF.

The chain combines TRBV10-3 with TRBJ2-3; TRBD1 matches 9 bases. The length of the CDR3 is 15 residues. The V and J ends lost 3 bases and 2 bases, in that order; junction bases with no gene match: 3. Germline V gene sequence: CDR1 ENHRY, CDR2 SYGVKD. The CDR3 spells CAISEGQGFTDTQYF. DNA of the CDR3: TGTGCCATCAGTGAAGGACAGGGGTTCACAGATACGCAGTATTTT.

This clonotype was picked up a small number of times. One end of the junction does not line up with germline, which may come from a read error. The rearrangement uses TRBV6-2 or TRBV6-3 and TRBJ2-5, with D possibly being TRBD2 (6 bases). The CDR3 totals 15 residues. Germline V CDR1 and CDR2: MNHEY, SVGEGT. The DNA of the CDR3 is TGTACCAGCAGTTCCCACCTGACTAGGCGCGAGACCCAGTACTTC. Its translation: CTSSSHLTRRETQYF.

The DNA for the CDR3 is TGTGCCAGCAGCTCGAACCTTCCGCGCCCGGGGAATGAAAAACTGTTTTTT. Translation gives CASSSNLPRPGNEKLFF. This chain connects TRBV5-4 to TRBJ1-4, with D hard to call. V was clipped by 3 bases and J by 5 bases, with 20 bases between them. CDR1 is SGHNT, CDR2 YYREEE, per germline (reference sequence). The CDR3 spans 17 residues.

The gene calls are TRBV27 and TRBJ1-1; 8 nucleotides align to TRBD1. Per the germline V gene, CDR1 is MNHEY and CDR2 is SMNVEV (reference sequence). V lost 4 bases, J lost 1 base, and 5 bases stayed unmatched. CDR3 size: 15 residues. The CDR3 sequence: CASSSGQAANTEAFF. Here the CDR3 DNA reads TGTGCCAGCAGTTCGGGACAGGCCGCGAACACTGAAGCTTTCTTT.

V usage is TRBV5-6 and J usage is TRBJ1-5; 10 nucleotides match TRBD1. The germline V gene encodes CDR1 SGHDT and CDR2 YYEEEE. This CDR3 contains 16 residues. Unmatched junction bases numbered 8, after V lost 2 bases and J lost 6 bases. CDR3 sequence reads: CASSLSTRTGGQPQHF. The CDR3 coding sequence is TGTGCCAGCAGCTTATCTACGAGGACAGGGGGTCAGCCCCAGCATTTT. The full variable domain, its missing parts supplied by reference TRBV5-6 and TRBJ1-5, is DAGVTQSPTHLIKTRGQQVTLRCSPKSGHDTVSWYQQALGQGPQFIFQYYEEEERQRGNFPDRFSGHQFPNYSSELNVNALLLGDSALYLCASSLSTRTGGQPQHFGDGTRLSIL.

This clonotype appeared once. V is TRBV9 and J is TRBJ1-1; D ambiguous. CDR3 length equals 15 residues. Germline CDR1 and CDR2: SGDLS and YYNGEE. With 4 bases removed from V and 1 base from J, the gap between germline ends came to 14 bases. The DNA for the CDR3 is TGTGCCAGCAGCCCCCGTAGGATCTCGAACACTGAAGCTTTCTTT. Encoded protein: CASSPRRISNTEAFF.

In this sample, this clonotype turned up once. Its ends do not fully match the called genes, so a read error is possible. V and J are TRBV3-1 and TRBJ2-5, with TRBD1 as a possible D gene (5 bases). CDR3 size: 15 residues. Germline CDR1 and CDR2: LGHDT and YNNKEL (reference sequence). The CDR3 loop is CASSQEGQDQETQYF. In DNA, the CDR3 is TGTGCCAGCAGCCAAGAGGGGCAAGACCAGGAGACCCAGTACTTC.

This chain uses TRBV4-3 with TRBJ2-7; tentatively, D is TRBD1 (7 bases). The V and J ends lost 1 base and 1 base respectively, with 11 bases between them. This CDR3 has 15 residues. CDR1 and CDR2 from the germline V gene are LGHNA and YSLEER. DNA of the CDR3: TGCGCCAGCAGCCAAGCGACAGGGAGGTCCTACGAGCAGTACTTC. It codes for CASSQATGRSYEQYF.

The V and J genes are TRBV7-8 and TRBJ2-3, with D unresolved. Trimming took off 3 bases at V and 0 bases at J, with 7 bases between the two ends. CDR3 length equals 14 residues. Germline-derived CDR1 and CDR2 are SGHVS and FQNEAQ. DNA for the CDR3: TGTGCCAGCAGCTTCCCTTCTAGCACAGATACGCAGTATTTT. Protein: CASSFPSSTDTQYF.

The gene calls are TRBV28 and TRBJ2-1, with D perhaps TRBD2 (5 bases). The V gene's germline CDR1 is MDHEN and CDR2 SYDVKM. Trimming took off 2 bases at V and 10 bases at J, with 9 bases between the two ends. The CDR3 is 12 amino acids. CDR3 DNA sequence: TGTGCCAGCAGTTTAAGTCTAGCCGAGCAGTTCTTC. Amino acid sequence: CASSLSLAEQFF. Full variable domain (missing parts from reference TRBV28 and TRBJ2-1): DVKVTQSSRYLVKRTGEKVFLECVQDMDHENMFWYRQDPGLGLRLIYFSYDVKMKEKGDIPEGYSVSREKKERFSLILESASTNQTSMYLCASSLSLAEQFFGPGTRLTVL.

V usage is TRBV7-2 and J usage is TRBJ2-3; no firm D call. CDR3 length: 18 residues. Germline V lookup: CDR1 SGHTA, CDR2 FQGNSA. V was trimmed by 5 bases and J by 2 bases, leaving 23 bases between them. The CDR3 loop reads CASSHLSLFSNLTDTQYF. The CDR3 nucleotides are TGTGCCAGCAGCCATCTTAGTCTGTTCAGCAATCTCACAGATACGCAGTATTTT.

In this sample, this clonotype turned up a few times. The genes are TRBV5-6 and TRBJ1-2; 10 positions match TRBD1. The CDR3 runs to 16 residues. Germline V gene data show CDR1 as SGHDT and CDR2 as YYEEEE. V was clipped by 3 bases and J by 4 bases; unmatched bases: 9. The chain's CDR3 is CASSSPDRGRFYGYTF. Written as DNA, the CDR3 is TGTGCCAGCAGCTCCCCAGACAGGGGGCGATTCTATGGCTACACCTTC.

This clonotype was detected only a few times. The chain carries TRBV28 and TRBJ1-1, with D possibly being TRBD1 (6 bases). This CDR3 contains 16 residues. Germline CDR1 reads MDHEN; CDR2 reads SYDVKM. The V gene lost 3 bases and the J gene lost 9 bases, with 23 bases spanning the gap. Here the CDR3 DNA reads TGTGCCAGCAGTTTCCCCCACAGGGAATGGAGTGTGAAAGCTTTCTTT. Translated: CASSFPHREWSVKAFF.

This clonotype was found a few times. The rearrangement joins TRBV4-3 to TRBJ1-1; unclear D gene. Per the germline V gene, CDR1 is LGHNA and CDR2 is YSLEER. Between the trimmed V and J ends, which lost 0 bases and 0 bases, there was a span of 11 bases. The CDR3 consists of 16 residues. The CDR3 loop is CASSQDVLDLNTEAFF. CDR3 DNA: TGCGCCAGCAGCCAAGATGTTTTAGACTTGAACACTGAAGCTTTCTTT.

The V gene is TRBV29-1, the J gene TRBJ1-2; D unclear. Germline CDR1 and CDR2: SQVTM and ANQGSEA. Trimming shortened V by 2 bases and J by 8 bases, and 12 bases separated the two germline ends. The CDR3 spans 12 residues. As DNA, the CDR3 is TGCAGCGTTGAACGGGCAGGCGGCGGCTACACCTTC. It encodes CSVERAGGGYTF.

The chain joins TRBV11-2 to TRBJ2-2; perhaps TRBD1 as D (5 bases). Germline V lookup: CDR1 SGHAT, CDR2 FQNNGV. The length of the CDR3 is 18 residues. Trimming left V 2 bases short and J 0 bases short, with 16 bases between. The CDR3 spells CASSLRPGKAPNTGELFF. The CDR3 DNA follows: TGTGCCAGCAGCTTAAGGCCAGGGAAAGCCCCGAACACCGGGGAGCTGTTTTTT.

In this sample, this clonotype turned up a few times. The chain couples TRBV21-1 to TRBJ2-1. TRBV21-1 is given as a pseudogene. The CDR3 runs to 13 residues. The CDR3 is CATRICSYNEQFF. DNA of the CDR3: TGTGCCACGAGGATCTGCTCCTACAATGAGCAGTTCTTC.

The genes are TRBV20-1 and TRBJ2-7, with D possibly TRBD2 on 5 matching bases. The CDR3 is 14 amino acids. V shed 0 bases and J shed 3 bases, with 12 bases lying between them. The germline V gene encodes CDR1 DFQATT and CDR2 SNEGSKA (reference sequence). CDR3 coding DNA: TGCAGTGCTAGAGATCCCGGGAATGTCTACGAGCAGTACTTC. Translation gives CSARDPGNVYEQYF.

This clonotype turned up a few times. CDR3 amino acids: CASSLGPTGLIAKNIQYF. The CDR3 coding sequence is TGTGCCAGCAGCTTAGGCCCGACAGGCCTAATAGCCAAAAACATTCAGTACTTC. This sequence joins TRBV7-9 and TRBJ2-4, with D maybe TRBD1 (6 bases). CDR1 and CDR2 from the germline V gene are SEHNR and FQNEAQ (reference sequence). Trimming pared 1 base from V and 0 bases from J, leaving 16 bases between. There are 18 residues in the CDR3.